The next 26 T cell receptor beta chains were all read from a single sample in a study of Ad26.COV2.S vaccination and SARS-CoV-2 variants. Described treatment: around 19 received Ad26.COV2.S at low or high dose, single or two shots; about 5 received placebo; per-sample allocation not given. Collection of samples fell on day 63 after the first vaccine or placebo injection. Libraries were prepared by immunoSEQ multiplex PCR; TCRdb keeps only in-frame clonotypes and omits some of them. In the table there are hundreds of thousands of clones, about 83% of which are singletons. This specimen was peripheral blood, taken in a trial of Ad26.COV2.S vaccine versus placebo. The receptors were sampled from a person between 18 and 65 years old who received the Ad26.COV2.S COVID-19 vaccine or a placebo.

This chain uses TRBV2 with TRBJ1-6, with D maybe TRBD1 (5 bases). Deletions cut 10 bases from V and 6 bases from J, with 13 bases between. Per the germline V gene, CDR1 is SNHLY and CDR2 is FYNNEI. CDR3 size: 13 residues. CDR3: CATHRDRNSPLHF. The CDR3 nucleotides read TGTGCCACCCACCGGGACCGTAATTCACCCCTCCACTTT. Full variable domain (rest looked up from reference TRBV2 and TRBJ1-6): EPEVTQTPSHQVTQMGQEVILRCVPISNHLYFYWYRQILGQKVEFLVSFYNNEISEKSEIFDDQFSVERPDGSNFTLKIRSTKLEDSAMYFCATHRDRNSPLHFGNGTRLTVT.

V usage is TRBV6-6 and J usage is TRBJ1-2; 11 bases agree with TRBD1. The V gene end was trimmed by 2 bases and the J gene end by 4 bases; junction bases not matched to a gene: 3. CDR1 and CDR2 (germline): MNHNY, SVGAGI (reference sequence). The CDR3 has 15 residues. The CDR3 DNA sequence: TGTGCCAGCAGTTACGGGACAGGGGGTACCTATGGCTACACCTTC. This translates into CASSYGTGGTYGYTF.

V is TRBV9 and J is TRBJ2-3, with a possible D match to TRBD2 (7 bases). The CDR3 has 18 residues. Per germline, CDR1 SGDLS and CDR2 YYNGEE. Trimming left V 4 bases short and J 6 bases short, with 27 bases between. CDR3 in amino acids: CASSPNQGGAGAADTQYF. The DNA for the CDR3 is TGTGCCAGCAGCCCAAATCAGGGCGGGGCGGGGGCAGCGGATACGCAGTATTTT.

The chain is built from TRBV5-6 and TRBJ1-3, with a tentative D call TRBD1 (5 bases). V was shortened by 0 bases and J by 0 bases, with 13 bases between the two germline ends. This CDR3 has 17 amino acids. From germline, CDR1 is SGHDT and CDR2 YYEEEE. CDR3: CASSLVRTSSSGNTIYF. The CDR3 DNA reads as TGTGCCAGCAGCTTGGTCAGGACAAGTAGCTCTGGAAACACCATATATTTT.

This sequence joins TRBV20-1 and TRBJ2-7, with unresolved D. This CDR3 spans 10 amino acids. Germline V lookup: CDR1 DFQATT, CDR2 SNEGSKA (reference sequence). V was clipped by 5 bases and J by 6 bases, with 8 bases between them. The CDR3 DNA reads as TGCAGTGCTCTCCTCGGCGAGCAGTACTTC. Protein sequence: CSALLGEQYF.

The chain is built from TRBV3-1 (or the pseudogene TRBV3-2) and TRBJ2-3, with 9 nucleotides matching TRBD1. The CDR3 is 14 residues long. Germline V gives CDR1 LGHDT, CDR2 YNNKEL (reference sequence). Trimming took 4 bases from V and 6 from J; bases not matched to a gene: 5. CDR3 in amino acids: CASSRRTGEDTQYF. The DNA of the CDR3 is TGTGCCAGCAGCCGGCGGACAGGGGAGGATACGCAGTATTTT.

The rearrangement uses TRBV4-1 and TRBJ1-5, with a tentative D call TRBD1 (5 bases). The CDR3 consists of 17 residues. CDR1 and CDR2 from the germline V gene are MGHRA and YSYEKL. V was shortened by 3 bases and J by 4 bases, with 19 bases between the two germline ends. In nucleotides, the CDR3 is TGCGCCAGCAGCCAGGGACTTGCCAGGCGTCTTAATCAGCCCCAGCATTTT. It specifies CASSQGLARRLNQPQHF.

V usage is TRBV30 and J usage is TRBJ2-7; a possible D gene is TRBD2 (6 bases). The CDR3 is made up of 18 amino acids. CDR1 is GTSNPN and CDR2 is SVGIG in the germline V gene (reference sequence). Trimming removed 0 bases at V and 5 bases at J, with 26 bases between. The CDR3 protein is CAWSVGSLGARLIDEQYF. CDR3 nucleotides: TGTGCCTGGAGTGTCGGGAGTCTAGGGGCGCGATTAATCGACGAGCAGTACTTC.

V is TRBV6-2 or TRBV6-3 and J is TRBJ2-3, with D maybe TRBD1 (5 bases). V was shortened by 0 bases and J by 8 bases, with 9 bases between the two germline ends. Germline V gives CDR1 MNHEY, CDR2 SVGEGT. The CDR3 totals 13 residues. The chain's CDR3 is CASSYSTQGTQYF. The CDR3 region has the DNA TGTGCCAGCAGTTACTCGACCCAGGGTACGCAGTATTTT.

The gene calls are TRBV30 and TRBJ1-6; D is unresolved. Deletions cut 5 bases from V and 7 bases from J, with 18 bases between. The germline CDR1 and CDR2 sequences are GTSNPN and SVGIG (reference sequence). This CDR3 has 15 residues. The DNA for the CDR3 is TGTGCCTGGGGGCAGATACGCGGAAGGAATTCACCCCTCCACTTT. Its protein product is CAWGQIRGRNSPLHF.

The gene calls are TRBV3-1 (or the pseudogene TRBV3-2) and TRBJ2-3; D call uncertain. Germline assignment: CDR1 LGHDT and CDR2 YNNKEL (reference sequence). The V gene lost 0 bases and the J gene lost 6 bases, with 16 bases spanning the gap. The CDR3 has 16 amino acids. CDR3 nucleotides: TGTGCCAGCAGCCAAGATCGTTCGGACCCGGAGGATACGCAGTATTTT. Its translation is CASSQDRSDPEDTQYF.

The chain links TRBV5-1 to TRBJ1-4; D gene ambiguous. Germline CDR1 reads SGHRS; CDR2 reads YFSETQ. V lost 6 bases, J lost 0 bases, and 12 bases lay in between. The CDR3 consists of 15 residues. CDR3 bases: TGCGCCAGCACCGTGAACCCTGCAACTAATGAAAAACTGTTTTTT. It specifies CASTVNPATNEKLFF.

This clone has a count of ten or more. At the DNA level, this CDR3 is encoded by other sequences in the same sample as well. The chain is built from TRBV2 and TRBJ1-1; the D gene is possibly TRBD1 (5 bases). With 6 bases removed from V and 1 base from J, the gap between germline ends came to 9 bases. CDR1 is SNHLY, CDR2 FYNNEI, per germline. The CDR3 is 13 residues long. In DNA form, the CDR3 reads TGTGCCAGCAGCCCGGGGCCGAACACTGAAGCTTTCTTT. It yields the protein CASSPGPNTEAFF.

The DNA of the CDR3 is TGTGCCAGCCGGGACAGGGTGGAGACCCAGTACTTC. It encodes CASRDRVETQYF. The chain couples TRBV3-1 (or the pseudogene TRBV3-2) to TRBJ2-5; TRBD1 matches 9 bases. Germline assignment: CDR1 LGHDT and CDR2 YNNKEL (reference sequence). Unmatched junction bases numbered 3, after V lost 8 bases and J lost 5 bases. The CDR3 covers 12 residues.

V is TRBV13 and J is TRBJ2-3; possible D gene TRBD2, 5 bases. The CDR3 has 13 residues. The V gene's germline CDR1 is PRHDT and CDR2 FYEKMQ (reference sequence). Trimming shortened V by 5 bases and J by 6 bases, and 12 bases separated the two germline ends. The CDR3 sequence: CASSPPTGDTQYF. The CDR3 nucleotides read TGTGCCAGCAGCCCCCCGACGGGGGATACGCAGTATTTT.

The chain couples TRBV2 to TRBJ2-1, with TRBD1 matching over 9 bases. There are 15 residues in the CDR3. Germline V CDR1 and CDR2: SNHLY, FYNNEI. With V trimmed by 6 bases and J by 2 bases, 5 bases remained unmatched. CDR3 in amino acids: CASRMGQGAYNEQFF. The CDR3 DNA reads as TGTGCCAGCAGGATGGGACAGGGAGCCTACAATGAGCAGTTCTTC.

CDR3 in DNA: TGTGCCAGCAGTTACCCCTCCTATAATTCACCCCTCCACTTT. This sequence encodes CASSYPSYNSPLHF. This chain uses TRBV6-2 or TRBV6-3 with TRBJ1-6; no reliable D call. Trimming removed 2 bases at V and 0 bases at J, with 2 bases between. This CDR3 is built from 14 residues. Germline CDR1 MNHEY, CDR2 SVGEGT.

V usage is TRBV19 and J usage is TRBJ2-2; 7 nucleotides line up with TRBD1. The CDR3 has 14 amino acids. In germline, CDR1 is LNHDA, CDR2 SQIVND (reference sequence). V lost 6 bases and J lost 5; bases outside the gene matches: 6. The CDR3 region is CASSPRGKTGELFF. CDR3 in DNA: TGTGCCAGTAGCCCCAGGGGGAAAACCGGGGAGCTGTTTTTT.

This clone was seen just once. The chain couples TRBV11-3 to TRBJ2-7; D remains unclear. V lost 6 bases and J 5 bases, leaving 17 bases between the germline ends. Germline V gene data show CDR1 as SGHNT and CDR2 as YENEEA. The CDR3 runs to 14 residues. This chain's CDR3 is CASSRAPRADEQYF. CDR3 in DNA: TGTGCCAGCAGTCGCGCCCCTCGGGCCGACGAGCAGTACTTC.

The chain joins TRBV7-9 to TRBJ1-2; 10 nucleotides agree with TRBD1. Trimming cost V 0 bases and J 5 bases; bases outside gene matches: 3. Per germline, CDR1 SEHNR and CDR2 FQNEAQ (reference sequence). The CDR3 spans 15 residues. The CDR3 protein is CASSLARDRGYGYTF. DNA of the CDR3: TGTGCCAGCAGCTTAGCGAGGGACAGGGGTTATGGCTACACCTTC. Drawing the rest from reference TRBV7-9 and TRBJ1-2, the complete variable domain is DTGVSQNPRHKITKRGQNVTFRCDPISEHNRLYWYRQTLGQGPEFLTYFQNEAQLEKSRLLSDRFSAERPKGSFSTLEIQRTEQGDSAMYLCASSLARDRGYGYTFGSGTRLTVV.

The rearrangement links TRBV4-2 to TRBJ1-1, with D tentatively TRBD1 (5 bases). Trimming took off 2 bases at V and 5 bases at J, with 12 bases between the two ends. CDR3 length: 14 residues. CDR1 is LGHNA and CDR2 is YNFKEQ in the germline V gene. The CDR3 region is CASSQPQGRTEAFF. CDR3 nucleotides: TGTGCCAGCAGCCAACCTCAGGGTAGGACTGAAGCTTTCTTT.

The sample holds one count of this clone. This chain connects TRBV18 to TRBJ1-2; 8 bases align to TRBD1. With 5 bases clipped from V and 6 bases from J, the junction kept 23 bases outside the gene matches. CDR3 length equals 19 residues. CDR1 is KGHSH and CDR2 is LQKENI in the germline V gene. This chain's CDR3 is CASSGQRPQGAKFADGYTF. In DNA form, the CDR3 reads TGTGCCAGCTCAGGACAGAGACCGCAGGGGGCGAAATTTGCGGATGGCTACACCTTC.

The chain joins TRBV10-2 to TRBJ1-2, with 7 bases that match TRBD1. The CDR3 is made up of 17 amino acids. Trimming took 0 bases from V and 1 from J; bases not matched to a gene: 8. CDR1 and CDR2 from the germline V gene are WSHSY and SAAADI. CDR3 DNA sequence: TGCGCCAGCAGTGAGTCGAGGACAGGCGACTTTAACTATGGCTACACCTTC. Translated: CASSESRTGDFNYGYTF.

The gene calls are TRBV12-3 or TRBV12-4 and TRBJ2-7, with a possible D match to TRBD2 (7 bases). Trimming left V 6 bases short and J 2 bases short, with 11 bases between. The length of the CDR3 is 13 residues. CDR3 loop: CASSEGGAYEQYF. CDR3 sequence (DNA): TGTGCCAGCAGCGAAGGGGGGGCCTACGAGCAGTACTTC.

The chain joins TRBV2 to TRBJ2-7; 9 nucleotides match TRBD1. V lost 6 bases, J lost 5 bases, and 5 bases stayed unmatched. Germline assignment: CDR1 SNHLY and CDR2 FYNNEI. The CDR3 covers 13 residues. The CDR3 is CASSPRDRDEQYF. In DNA form, the CDR3 reads TGTGCCAGCAGCCCCCGGGACAGGGACGAGCAGTACTTC.

The chain couples TRBV6-5 to TRBJ1-2; perhaps TRBD1 as D (6 bases). This CDR3 spans 16 amino acids. Per germline, CDR1 MNHEY and CDR2 SVGAGI. V dropped 0 bases and J dropped 4 bases, with 15 bases sitting between them. DNA for the CDR3: TGTGCCAGCAGTTACTCTAGGGGGGGGGCCGGCTATGGCTACACCTTC. It encodes CASSYSRGGAGYGYTF.